A single sample gave rise to the 14 T cell receptor beta chains below, sequenced in a study of shared clonotypes between healthy human individuals (dated by TCRdb to 2020 to 2022). Preparation of the library involved the immunoSEQ multiplex PCR assay. The clones in this table, taken by TCRdb from immuneACCESS, are in-frame only. Not every clone is retained; where verified, under half of the shortfall comes from an unresolved V gene, and the cause of the rest is unknown. The sample table holds a few million clones, of which around nine tenths were seen once. The top ten hold over 0.12% of the sample. Sequencing was carried out using naive CD4+ T cells sorted from blood. Read against the paper, the sample's cell subset or site label means: CD45RA+ positively selected. These receptors were taken from a man aged 18-30 years in good health.

Only a few counts were recorded for this clone. The same CDR3 can be traced to other DNA sequences in this sample. DNA for the CDR3: TGTGCCAGCAGTGTGGGGAATTCACCCCTCCACTTT. It codes for CASSVGNSPLHF. This chain joins TRBV2 and TRBJ1-6; D is unresolved. Between the trimmed V and J ends, which lost 4 bases and 7 bases, there was a span of 5 bases. CDR1 and CDR2 (germline): SNHLY, FYNNEI. This CDR3 is built from 12 residues.

This clone was seen only a few times. The V call is TRBV5-6, the J call TRBJ1-5; D is uncertain. V shed 4 bases and J shed 0 bases, with 11 bases lying between them. The CDR3 is made up of 15 amino acids. Germline V gene sequence: CDR1 SGHDT, CDR2 YYEEEE. DNA for the CDR3: TGTGCCAGCAGCACGGGTGGGCTTAGCAATCAGCCCCAGCATTTT. As protein: CASSTGGLSNQPQHF.

This chain connects TRBV6-5 to TRBJ2-4, with D possibly TRBD1 on 6 matching bases. The CDR3 extends over 15 amino acids. The germline gives CDR1 MNHEY, CDR2 SVGAGI. V was trimmed by 6 bases and J by 0 bases, leaving 12 bases between them. The CDR3 here is CASSRTVLAKNIQYF. DNA for the CDR3: TGTGCCAGCAGCCGGACAGTACTAGCCAAAAACATTCAGTACTTC.

The V call is TRBV28, the J call TRBJ1-2; D ambiguous. The CDR3 sequence is 14 residues long. Germline V gene sequence: CDR1 MDHEN, CDR2 SYDVKM. Trimming shortened V by 5 bases and J by 1 base, and 11 bases separated the two germline ends. The CDR3 DNA sequence: TGTGCCAGCAGTCGGTATATCGGTAACTATGGCTACACCTTC. It encodes CASSRYIGNYGYTF.

This clone was seen only a few times. The CDR3 protein is CATGGQGNSPLHF. Here the CDR3 DNA reads TGTGCCACCGGTGGACAGGGGAATTCACCCCTCCACTTT. The rearrangement links TRBV11-2 to TRBJ1-6, with 9 bases lining up with TRBD1. Germline CDR1 SGHAT, CDR2 FQNNGV. After removal of 10 bases from V and 7 bases from J, the junction contained 5 bases not matched to a gene. The CDR3 runs 13 residues. The full variable domain, in which reference TRBV11-2 and TRBJ1-6 provide the parts outside the CDR3, is EAGVAQSPRYKIIEKRQSVAFWCNPISGHATLYWYQQILGQGPKLLIQFQNNGVVDDSQLPKDRFSAERLKGVDSTLKIQPAKLEDSAVYLCATGGQGNSPLHFGNGTRLTVT.

The rearrangement links TRBV19 to TRBJ2-1; D assignment may be TRBD1 or TRBD2 (5 bases each). Trimming pared 5 bases from V and 5 bases from J, leaving 10 bases between. The CDR3 loop spans 13 amino acids. From germline, CDR1 is LNHDA and CDR2 SQIVND (reference sequence). The CDR3: CASSLGTHNEQFF. The CDR3 bases are TGTGCCAGTAGTCTCGGGACCCACAATGAGCAGTTCTTC.

This clone appeared once. The V call is TRBV6-1, the J call TRBJ1-2; D unclear. This CDR3 comprises 16 residues. V lost 1 base to trimming and J lost 7 bases, with 19 bases between them. The germline CDR1 and CDR2 sequences are MNHNS and SASEGT. DNA of the CDR3: TGTGCCAGCAGTGAAGGCCGCACAGTACGCGGCTCTGGCTACACCTTC. Translating gives CASSEGRTVRGSGYTF.

J is TRBJ1-1 and V is TRBV18; a possible D gene is TRBD1 (5 bases). Germline V gene sequence: CDR1 KGHSH, CDR2 LQKENI. Trimming cost V 1 base and J 4 bases, with 13 bases left between them. The CDR3 is 15 residues long. DNA for the CDR3: TGTGCCAGCTCACCACTCGTCGGGGGTAGCACTGAAGCTTTCTTT. Its protein is CASSPLVGGSTEAFF.

This chain links TRBV11-2 with TRBJ1-2, with D possibly matching TRBD1 (6 bases). Germline CDR1 is SGHAT and CDR2 is FQNNGV. There are 13 residues in the CDR3. Trimming pared 6 bases from V and 5 bases from J, leaving 13 bases between. CDR3 in amino acids: CASRGAQGYGYTF. CDR3 DNA: TGTGCCAGCAGGGGGGCACAGGGATATGGCTACACCTTC.

This clone was counted a single time. This sequence joins TRBV6-6 and TRBJ1-4; D not certain. CDR3 length: 12 residues. Germline V CDR1 and CDR2: MNHNY, SVGAGI (reference sequence). V was pared by 8 bases and J by 7 bases, with 11 bases between. CDR3 in amino acids: CASGRSGEKLFF. The CDR3 DNA follows: TGTGCCAGCGGACGGTCGGGTGAAAAACTGTTTTTT.

The chain joins TRBV7-9 to TRBJ2-7; D is perhaps TRBD2 (7 bases). The germline CDR1 and CDR2 sequences are SEHNR and FQNEAQ (reference sequence). This CDR3 comprises 13 residues. Trimming cost V 8 bases and J 2 bases, with 13 bases left between them. This CDR3 reads CASLSGTTYEQYF. The DNA of the CDR3 is TGTGCCAGCCTGAGCGGGACAACCTACGAGCAGTACTTC.

The chain carries TRBV6-5 and TRBJ1-6; D gene uncertain. V was clipped by 6 bases and J by 4 bases, with 7 bases between them. CDR1 MNHEY and CDR2 SVGAGI come from the germline V gene. The CDR3 extends over 13 amino acids. The CDR3 bases are TGTGCCAGCAGGATCACTTATAATTCACCCCTCCACTTT. Encoded protein: CASRITYNSPLHF.

Turning to this clone: This sample also contains other DNA sequences that code for the same CDR3. V and J are TRBV27 and TRBJ1-5; the D is unclear. CDR1 MNHEY and CDR2 SMNVEV come from the germline V gene (reference sequence). There are 12 residues in the CDR3. V was cut by 6 bases and J by 6 bases, with 9 bases left in between. The CDR3 reads CASRDRGQPQHF. CDR3 nucleotides: TGTGCCAGCAGAGATCGAGGTCAGCCCCAGCATTTT.

The J gene is TRBJ1-2, the V gene TRBV19; no definite D call. The germline CDR1 and CDR2 sequences are LNHDA and SQIVND (reference sequence). This CDR3 is built from 12 residues. The V end lost 6 bases, the J end lost 7 bases, and 12 bases lay between the germline ends. CDR3: CASSLGQVGYTF. CDR3 DNA sequence: TGTGCCAGTAGCCTCGGGCAGGTTGGCTACACCTTC.